This entry describes one TCR beta chain. Its recognized antigen is unknown. Per-base quality was not reported, and no clone a single base away is much larger than it. This sample was included in a study of blood T cell repertoires in COVID-19 (dated by TCRdb to the early 2020s). Context from the whole study: Samples covering the acute and convalescent phases of COVID-19 were provided by collaborators in the United States, Italy and Spain. Nearly every sample came with metadata listing a de-identified subject ID, COVID-19 status, age in years and sex. The repertoires were made available in a free public database intended to serve as a resource for research on the immune response to SARS-CoV-2. Where available, HLA class I and class II types were taken from metadata supplied by the sample provider and were not determined by assay-based typing. The material from the prospective study consisted of cDNA or gDNA derived from T cells, B-cell-depleted T cells, or PBMCs. The samples were drawn from two sources: the first 160 participants of the ongoing ImmuneRACE study, and about 1,300 subjects contributed by 6 global collaborators. Deeply sampled blood TCRbeta repertoires from subjects exposed to, actively infected with, or recovered from COVID-19 were included in the dataset.

Trimming at the junction amounts to 2 bases on V and 2 bases on J, and the germline ends lie 9 bases apart. The germline V gene sets CDR1 to KGHSH and CDR2 to LQKENI. From its cysteine to its phenylalanine, the CDR3 spans 14 amino acids. Only the CDR3 region is kept as DNA, spanning 42 bases read in frame from base 1. A second Seattle source provided samples from volunteer blood donors who had recovered from COVID-19. Each collaborating institution followed its own protocols to collect whole blood in K2EDTA tubes. Collaborator samples were shipped for TCRbeta analysis as frozen whole blood, isolated PBMCs, or DNA extracted from either sample type. The immunoSEQ Assay, a bias-controlled multiplex PCR, was used to amplify TCRbeta CDR3 regions from genomic DNA. The authors' pipeline ran thus. Nucleated cell counts per sample were estimated from amplification of reference gene primers within the assay. To quantify the absolute abundance of each unique TCRbeta CDR3 rearrangement, sequence reads were collapsed and filtered. For each sample, productive Simpson clonality was calculated as the square root of Simpson's diversity index across productive rearrangements. This is the immuneACCESS table as TCRdb keeps it, with only in-frame sequences that have V and J called. A part of the clones is gone; compared with another copy, unresolved V genes explain less than half, and the rest is unexplained. V, J and clone size reflect that table, while D and trimming were determined from the DNA. For this sample the table gives about 340,000 clones, of which around 90% were detected only once. The ten largest make up roughly 3.3% of the sample.

Results and caveats for the whole study, not just this receptor: How much clinical and demographic metadata was included differed by source and by participant, and the metadata was provided uncurated.

The V gene is TRBV18 and the J gene is TRBJ1-2; D gene: possibly TRBD1, on 5 matching bases. Sequencing was performed on peripheral blood. This sequence was found in a woman between 18 and 29 years old who had recovered from COVID-19. The nucleotides read TGTGCCAGCTCACCAAAACAGGCGAACTATGGCTACACCTTC. This gives the protein CASSPKQANYGYTF.